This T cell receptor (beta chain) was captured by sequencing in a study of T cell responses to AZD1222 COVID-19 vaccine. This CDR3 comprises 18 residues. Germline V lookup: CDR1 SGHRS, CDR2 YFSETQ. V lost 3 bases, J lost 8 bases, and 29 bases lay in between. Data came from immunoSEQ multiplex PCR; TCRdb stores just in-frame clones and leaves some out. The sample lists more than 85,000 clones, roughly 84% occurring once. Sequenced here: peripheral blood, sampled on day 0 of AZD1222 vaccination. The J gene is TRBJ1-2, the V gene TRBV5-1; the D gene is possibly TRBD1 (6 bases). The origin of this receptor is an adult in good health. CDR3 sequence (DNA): TGCGCCAGCAGCTCCCTTCCTCCAGGGGATTCTCGGGTAGGGGGCTACACCTTC. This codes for CASSSLPPGDSRVGGYTF.